These 27 T cell receptor beta chains originate from one sample sequenced in a study of response to subunit inactivated influenza vaccine. MiXCR, applied by TCRdb to the RT-PCR reads, yields one record per CDR3 protein. The sample yields about 500,000 distinct CDR3 sequences, approximately 16% seen once. The specimen was CD4+ T cells sorted from PBMCs, collected around 25 months after vaccination. The receptors were sampled from a man aged 45-69 years who received an inactivated influenza vaccine.

This clonotype was detected only a few times. The chain recombines TRBV20-1 with TRBJ2-7, with D perhaps being TRBD1 or TRBD2 (5 bases each). V was pared by 6 bases and J by 3 bases, with 15 bases between. Germline V gene lookup returns CDR1 DFQATT and CDR2 SNEGSKA (reference sequence). This CDR3 has 13 residues. The CDR3 sequence: CSASPGPYYEQYF. CDR3 bases: TGCAGTGCCTCCCCGGGACCCTACTACGAGCAGTACTTC.

Comment on this clonotype: A much larger clone differs by one base, so this may be a read error. The V and J genes are TRBV4-3 and TRBJ1-2, with D perhaps matching TRBD1 (5 bases). V shed 1 base and J shed 4 bases, with 7 bases lying between them. The CDR3 is 13 amino acids. Germline V lookup: CDR1 LGHNA, CDR2 YSLEER. DNA of the CDR3: TGCGCCAGCAGCCAAGCAGGGTTCTATGGCTACACCTTC. It yields the protein CASSQAGFYGYTF.

This clonotype turned up a few times. The V and J genes are TRBV3-1 and TRBJ1-3; D is unclear. The germline V and J ends were trimmed by 0 bases and 5 bases, with 14 bases remaining between them. This CDR3 region has 16 residues. CDR1 and CDR2 (germline): LGHDT, YNNKEL (reference sequence). The CDR3 bases are TGTGCCAGCAGCCAAGATCGGCCGGGTCGCAGAAACACCATATATTTT. Amino acid sequence: CASSQDRPGRRNTIYF.

The gene calls are TRBV4-3 and TRBJ2-4; D is undetermined. With 1 base removed from V and 0 bases from J, the gap between germline ends came to 7 bases. CDR1 is LGHNA and CDR2 is YSLEER in the germline V gene. The CDR3 has 15 amino acids. The CDR3 DNA reads TGCGCCAGCAGCCAAGGGTTTTCAGCCAAAAACATTCAGTACTTC. Residues: CASSQGFSAKNIQYF.

This clonotype was observed a handful of times. The V gene is TRBV20-1, the J gene TRBJ2-7; tentatively, D is TRBD1 (5 bases). There are 12 residues in the CDR3. The V gene's germline CDR1 is DFQATT and CDR2 SNEGSKA (reference sequence). Between the trimmed V and J ends, which lost 7 bases and 5 bases, there was a span of 15 bases. The CDR3 DNA is TGCAGTGGAGTGGGGCCGCCTGACGAGCAGTACTTC. Encoded protein: CSGVGPPDEQYF.

V gene TRBV2 combines with J gene TRBJ1-1; D uncertain. Germline CDR1 reads SNHLY; CDR2 reads FYNNEI. Trimming shortened V by 5 bases and J by 3 bases, and 4 bases separated the two germline ends. The CDR3 contains 11 residues. Here the CDR3 reads CASSKDTEAFF. DNA of the CDR3: TGTGCCAGCAGTAAGGACACTGAAGCTTTCTTT.

V usage is TRBV9 and J usage is TRBJ2-7; D possibly uses TRBD1 or TRBD2 (5 bases each). This CDR3 contains 15 residues. Trimming pared 5 bases from V and 3 bases from J, leaving 18 bases between. Germline assignment: CDR1 SGDLS and CDR2 YYNGEE. DNA of the CDR3: TGTGCCAGCAGTCTCCGGGGCCAGAGCCTCTACGAGCAGTACTTC. Amino acids: CASSLRGQSLYEQYF.

CDR3 nucleotides: TGTGCCAGCAGCTTAGCTACAGGGCTGGGCAATCAGCCCCAGCATTTT. Translated: CASSLATGLGNQPQHF. The chain employs TRBV7-2 and TRBJ1-5, with D maybe TRBD1 (6 bases). The CDR3 is 16 residues long. Trimming left V 0 bases short and J 2 bases short, with 11 bases between. Germline loops: CDR1 SGHTA, CDR2 FQGNSA.

This clonotype was detected a few times. The chain recombines TRBV5-1 with TRBJ2-3, with 10 bases that match TRBD2. Trimming removed 0 bases from V and 5 bases from J; junction bases left unmatched: 6. The CDR3 has 16 residues. Germline CDR1 SGHRS, CDR2 YFSETQ. DNA of the CDR3: TGCGCCAGCAGCTTGGCCTCTAGCGGGGGCGAAGATACGCAGTATTTT. Encoded protein: CASSLASSGGEDTQYF.

This chain joins TRBV27 and TRBJ2-7, with a possible D match to TRBD2 (6 bases). The length of the CDR3 is 16 residues. V lost 6 bases to trimming and J lost 4 bases, with 22 bases between them. From germline, CDR1 is MNHEY and CDR2 SMNVEV (reference sequence). As DNA, the CDR3 is TGTGCCAGCAGGGTCGGGGGTATGGGCAGGAGATACGAGCAGTACTTC. This sequence encodes CASRVGGMGRRYEQYF.

There are a few counts of this clonotype. This chain uses TRBV6-1 with TRBJ1-1; D remains unclear. From germline, CDR1 is MNHNS and CDR2 SASEGT. The V and J ends lost 7 bases and 4 bases respectively, with 16 bases between them. The CDR3 has 14 residues. CDR3 coding DNA: TGTGCCAGCATGGAACACCGTCCCGGCACTGAAGCTTTCTTT. This encodes CASMEHRPGTEAFF.

The V call is TRBV4-1, the J call TRBJ1-2; D gene uncertain. The germline V and J ends were trimmed by 3 bases and 4 bases, with 15 bases remaining between them. Germline CDR1 reads MGHRA; CDR2 reads YSYEKL. The CDR3 sequence is 15 residues long. CDR3 protein: CASSHNLGHGYGYTF. The CDR3 DNA reads TGCGCCAGCAGCCATAATCTAGGGCATGGCTATGGCTACACCTTC.

This clonotype was seen a handful of times. This chain connects TRBV7-8 to TRBJ1-1; 9 bases are shared with TRBD1. The CDR3 runs to 14 residues. V lost 2 bases, J lost 5 bases, and 3 bases stayed unmatched. In germline, CDR1 is SGHVS, CDR2 FQNEAQ. The CDR3 DNA sequence: TGTGCCAGCAGCTTAATGGGACAGGGTACTGAAGCTTTCTTT. Translating gives CASSLMGQGTEAFF.

CDR3 sequence reads: CASRLDANTGELFF. Written as DNA, the CDR3 is TGTGCCAGCAGGCTGGATGCGAACACCGGGGAGCTGTTTTTT. The V and J genes are TRBV6-1 and TRBJ2-2; D ambiguous. CDR1 is MNHNS and CDR2 is SASEGT in the germline V gene. The CDR3 consists of 14 residues. V was clipped by 6 bases and J by 0 bases, with 8 bases between them.

In this sample, this clonotype turned up a few times. The chain links TRBV20-1 to TRBJ1-2, with 9 nucleotides matching TRBD1. Germline CDR1 is DFQATT and CDR2 is SNEGSKA (reference sequence). V was pared by 2 bases and J by 4 bases, with 2 bases of the junction left unmatched. The CDR3 is 13 residues long. The CDR3 nucleotides are TGCAGTGCTAGAAGGGACAGGGTCTATGGCTACACCTTC. As protein: CSARRDRVYGYTF.

This clonotype was seen a few times. The V call is TRBV4-2, the J call TRBJ2-7; D could derive from TRBD1 or TRBD2 (5 bases each). V was pared by 3 bases and J by 2 bases, with 14 bases between. Germline CDR1 LGHNA, CDR2 YNFKEQ. The CDR3 contains 15 residues. The CDR3 region has the DNA TGTGCCAGCAGCCAGGACCGGACGGGACCCTACGAGCAGTACTTC. It codes for CASSQDRTGPYEQYF.

This chain links TRBV20-1 with TRBJ1-2; D gene uncertain. The length of the CDR3 is 12 residues. Trimming shortened V by 0 bases and J by 6 bases, and 8 bases separated the two germline ends. Per the germline V gene, CDR1 is DFQATT and CDR2 is SNEGSKA (reference sequence). The chain's CDR3 is CSARDLRDGYTF. The CDR3, as DNA: TGCAGTGCTAGAGATCTAAGGGATGGCTACACCTTC.

This clonotype was picked up a small number of times. V and J are TRBV19 and TRBJ1-2; 10 bases are a match to TRBD1. The germline CDR1 and CDR2 sequences are LNHDA and SQIVND (reference sequence). V was clipped by 4 bases and J by 4 bases; unmatched bases: 9. The CDR3 length is 16 residues. The CDR3 region is CASSTSGTGALYGYTF. The CDR3 DNA is TGTGCCAGTAGTACATCCGGGACAGGGGCCCTCTATGGCTACACCTTC.

The V gene is TRBV5-1, the J gene TRBJ2-1; TRBD2 matches 11 bases. Trimming took 2 bases from V and 8 from J; bases not matched to a gene: 6. The CDR3 length is 15 residues. Per germline, CDR1 SGHRS and CDR2 YFSETQ. The CDR3 reads CASSFLAGGHDEQFF. The CDR3 bases are TGCGCCAGCAGCTTCCTAGCGGGAGGACACGATGAGCAGTTCTTC.

This clonotype was seen a handful of times. The V and J genes are TRBV11-2 and TRBJ2-7; D uncertain. The ends were cut back, 3 bases at V and 4 bases at J, with 10 bases in the middle. There are 13 residues in the CDR3. In germline, CDR1 is SGHAT, CDR2 FQNNGV. CDR3 nucleotide sequence: TGTGCCAGCAGCTTCCCTGCAGCATACGAGCAGTACTTC. Translation: CASSFPAAYEQYF.

This chain links TRBV29-1 with TRBJ2-7; D unresolved. CDR1 is SQVTM and CDR2 is ANQGSEA in the germline V gene. The CDR3 consists of 16 residues. The V end was cut by 1 base, the J end by 4 bases, with 20 bases between. The CDR3 is CSVEGGRQESMYEQYF. The DNA for the CDR3 is TGCAGCGTTGAAGGAGGCCGGCAGGAAAGCATGTACGAGCAGTACTTC.

This clonotype was found a few times. The chain carries TRBV12-3 or TRBV12-4 and TRBJ1-6; tentative D call: TRBD1 (5 bases). The CDR3 contains 13 residues. Trimming removed 3 bases at V and 6 bases at J, with 6 bases between. The CDR3 coding sequence is TGTGCCAGCAGTTTGAGGGGTAATTCACCCCTCCACTTT. Translation gives CASSLRGNSPLHF.

This clonotype was observed a few times. V and J are TRBV7-9 and TRBJ1-4; 8 bases fit TRBD1. CDR1 SEHNR and CDR2 FQNEAQ come from the germline V gene (reference sequence). V dropped 6 bases and J dropped 8; count of bases not matched to a gene: 11. CDR3 length: 15 residues. The DNA of the CDR3 is TGTGCCAGCAGAGGAGGACAGGGAGACTTCGAAAAACTGTTTTTT. It codes for CASRGGQGDFEKLFF.

The chain joins TRBV5-1 to TRBJ1-3; D gene ambiguous. V lost 5 bases to trimming and J lost 1 base, with 13 bases between them. The CDR3 sequence is 15 residues long. Germline V lookup: CDR1 SGHRS, CDR2 YFSETQ. The CDR3 coding sequence is TGCGCCAGCAGATCCGGAGCAGCTTCTGGAAACACCATATATTTT. This translates into CASRSGAASGNTIYF.

This clonotype has a count of ten or more. This rearrangement joins TRBV20-1 to TRBJ2-1, with 15 bases identical to TRBD2. Germline V gene sequence: CDR1 DFQATT, CDR2 SNEGSKA (reference sequence). CDR3 length: 12 amino acids. In nucleotides, the CDR3 is TGCAGGGGACTAGCGGGAGGAAGCGAGCAGTTCTTC. Its translation is CRGLAGGSEQFF.

A few counts support this clonotype. The chain combines TRBV7-9 with TRBJ2-1, with D perhaps being TRBD1 or TRBD2 (5 bases each). Trimming pared 3 bases from V and 8 bases from J, leaving 11 bases between. The CDR3 is 13 amino acids. Germline CDR1 and CDR2: SEHNR and FQNEAQ (reference sequence). CDR3 DNA: TGTGCCAGCAGCTTTTTGGGGGAGTATGAGCAGTTCTTC. This codes for CASSFLGEYEQFF.

This clonotype was counted a few times. The chain has TRBV29-1 and TRBJ1-6; 9 bases fit TRBD1. Germline CDR1 and CDR2: SQVTM and ANQGSEA. V gave up 4 bases and J gave up 10 bases; unmatched junction bases: 5. CDR3 length equals 13 residues. CDR3 sequence: CSVGDRAGSPLHF. The CDR3 DNA reads as TGCAGCGTTGGGGACAGGGCAGGCTCACCCCTCCACTTT. The full variable domain, its missing parts supplied by reference TRBV29-1 and TRBJ1-6, is SAVISQKPSRDICQRGTSLTIQCQVDSQVTMMFWYRQQPGQSLTLIATANQGSEATYESGFVIDKFPISRPNLTFSTLTVSNMSPEDSSIYLCSVGDRAGSPLHFGNGTRLTVT.